Listed below are T cell receptor beta chains from one sample, sequenced in a study of technical replicates of blood from a few donors. This table comes from immunoSEQ multiplex PCR, and its TCRdb copy is limited to in-frame clones, with some not included. This sample has tens of thousands of clones; 80% to 95% occur once, and the top ten carry 0.2% to 0.3%. Sequenced: T cells isolated from PBMCs. These receptors all stem from a human donor in good health. Both conserved end residues are part of each CDR3. Fields, in order: V gene, clone size, D gene, J gene, CDR3 DNA, CDR3 protein. A D gene is named only where the DNA matches it firmly. Not all rows give a size; the values are once, few, many and, for expanded clones, a class.

TRBV7-8	NA	TRBD2	TRBJ2-3	TGTGCCAGCAGGGATCCCTCTAGCGGGGGGGCTAAGGATACGCAGTATTTT	CASRDPSSGGAKDTQYF
TRBV2	NA	TRBD1	TRBJ1-2	TGTGCCAGCAGTGAGGGGCGGGACAGGGTCTATGGCTACACCTTC	CASSEGRDRVYGYTF
TRBV5-1	NA	NA	TRBJ2-1	TGCGCCAGCAGCGCACTCTCCTACAATGAGCAGTTCTTC	CASSALSYNEQFF
TRBV7-7	NA	NA	TRBJ2-2	TGTGCCAGCAGCGTAGGGCAAACCGGGGAGCTGTTTTTT	CASSVGQTGELFF
TRBV19	NA	NA	TRBJ1-3	TGTGCCAGTAGTATAGCGAGCGGACCCTCTGGAAACACCATATATTTT	CASSIASGPSGNTIYF
TRBV2	NA	NA	TRBJ2-2	TGTGCCAGCAGTGAATTGCGGGGAACCGGGGAGCTGTTTTTT	CASSELRGTGELFF
TRBV7-8	NA	TRBD2	TRBJ2-3	TGTGCCAGCAGCTTAGCGCGATTGGGCGGGGGGGCAACAGATACGCAGTATTTT	CASSLARLGGGATDTQYF
TRBV27	NA	TRBD2	TRBJ2-7	TGTGCCAGCAGTGGCGGGAGCTCCTACGAGCAGTACTTC	CASSGGSSYEQYF
TRBV5-3	once	TRBD1	TRBJ1-1	TGTGCCAGAAGCACGAGACAGGGGAATATTGGAGACACTGAAGCTTTCTTT	CARSTRQGNIGDTEAFF
TRBV4-2	NA	NA	TRBJ2-2	TGTGCCAGCAGTACACAGGGTACCACCGGGGAGCTGTTTTTT	CASSTQGTTGELFF
TRBV5-1	NA	NA	TRBJ2-1	TGCGCCAGCAGCTTCGGGGGAGACTACAATGAGCAGTTCTTC	CASSFGGDYNEQFF
TRBV2	NA	TRBD2	TRBJ2-1	TGTGCCAGCAGTTTTAGCGGGGGGGGAATCAATGAGCAGTTCTTC	CASSFSGGGINEQFF
TRBV9	NA	TRBD1	TRBJ1-2	TGTGCCAGCAGCGCTCACGGACAGGGAAGTGGCTACACCTTC	CASSAHGQGSGYTF
TRBV4-1	NA	TRBD1	TRBJ2-1	TGCGCCAGCAGCCACCCCTTAGGGGGCGGCCCTTACAATGAGCAGTTCTTC	CASSHPLGGGPYNEQFF
TRBV28	once	TRBD1	TRBJ2-3	TGTGCCAGCAGCCCGACAGGGTCAGATACGCAGTATTTT	CASSPTGSDTQYF
TRBV7-9	once	NA	TRBJ2-5	TGTGCCAGCAGCTTAAAAGGAGACGTGATCGAGACCCAGTACTTC	CASSLKGDVIETQYF
TRBV5-4	NA	NA	TRBJ1-1	TGTGCCAGCAGCTATACAGCAAACACTGAAGCTTTCTTT	CASSYTANTEAFF
TRBV9	NA	NA	TRBJ1-2	TGTGCCAGCAGCCCCCACGGAGCGCCTTATGGCTACACCTTC	CASSPHGAPYGYTF
TRBV5-4	NA	NA	TRBJ2-7	TGTGCCAGCAGCCTGGGGGTTTGGGGCAGTACCTACGAGCAGTACTTC	CASSLGVWGSTYEQYF
TRBV2	NA	TRBD1	TRBJ1-1	TGTGCCAGCAGTATAGACAGGGAGAACACTGAAGCTTTCTTT	CASSIDRENTEAFF
TRBV6-4	NA	NA	TRBJ2-3	TGTGCCAGCAGTGTCGCGGATAGCACAGATACGCAGTATTTT	CASSVADSTDTQYF
TRBV7-8	once	NA	TRBJ2-7	TGTGCCAGCAGCGTGACAGAGGAGCAGTACTTC	CASSVTEEQYF
TRBV28	NA	NA	TRBJ1-5	TGTGCCAGCAGTTTATCCTCGTTTTATAGCAATCAGCCCCAGCATTTT	CASSLSSFYSNQPQHF
TRBV29-1	NA	NA	TRBJ2-2	TGCAGCGTGATGGGCGGGATTACCGGGGAGCTGTTTTTT	CSVMGGITGELFF
TRBV29-1	NA	TRBD2	TRBJ2-1	TGCAGCGTTGGGACGCTAGCGGGGGGGGATGAGCAGTTCTTC	CSVGTLAGGDEQFF